This paragraph covers one TCR beta chain sequence. The count of this clone is one. Its specific antigen is unknown. Per-base quality was not reported, and no clone a single base away is much larger than it. V and J are trimmed by 5 bases and 0 bases, and the gene matches miss 7 bases of the junction. Sequences MDHEN (CDR1) and SYDVKM (CDR2) are obtained from the germline V gene. The CDR3, from cysteine to phenylalanine, totals 16 residues. Only the CDR3 DNA stays, 48 bases, in frame from base 1. Using the deep immunoSEQ assay, multiplex PCR amplified TCR CDR3 regions from genomic DNA. Genomic DNA extracted from each cell subset was distributed evenly over all wells of several immunoSEQ 96-well plates, and each plate served as one replicate. For sorted subsets, each replicate PCR was loaded with about 0.2 ug genomic DNA, equivalent to 25,000 to 30,000 T cell genomes. The purified libraries were quantified using a Qubit 3.0 fluorometer, sized with a Bioanalyzer 2100, and then quantified again using the KAPA Library Quantification kit. A separate single-read 150-cycle Illumina NextSeq 550 flow cell was used to sequence each immunoSEQ 96-well plate. As for the original processing: Because the immunoSEQ output held only junctional sequences and lacked quality scores, the filtering could not match the filtering applied to full-length reads. To assign V/J genes and CDR3, sequences were annotated against IMGT germline references using PyIR, a Python wrapper for IgBLAST v1.9. Any read was removed if the V/J assignment was weak (E-value above 1e-6), the CDR3 was missing, or the read contained stop codons, out-of-frame junctions, or ambiguous translated residues. A V3J clonotype was defined by an identical inferred V gene, J gene, and CDR3 amino acid sequence. To compute the percentage overlap between repertoires, the number of shared unique clonotypes was divided by the size of the smaller repertoire. Richness of each repertoire was evaluated using RTK rarefaction, the Chao1 estimator, and Recon v2.1 estimates of unobserved clonotypes. For all TCRbeta clonotypes obtained by the gDNA method from a handful of donors, generation probabilities were computed with OLGA. TCRdb mirrors the immuneACCESS table, restricted to in-frame sequences. Some clones are absent from its copies; in checked studies, under half trace to an unresolved V gene, and the reason for the others is unknown. The V and J calls and the clone size are those of that table, but D and trimming were determined from the DNA. This sample lists roughly 1,800,000 clones; roughly 95% were detected once. The top ten constitute approximately 1% of the sample.

CD8 naive samples were CD45RO-negative cells positively selected for CCR7, giving a CD45RA+CCR7+ population that excluded TemRA cells. The donors were healthy, HIV-negative adults who had no recently reported acute infections or vaccinations. Every donor was a Caucasian adult living in Nashville, Tennessee, USA. Blood was collected by leukapheresis, and PBMCs were isolated by Ficoll-Histopaque density gradient centrifugation and then cryopreserved in liquid nitrogen vapor phase. Purity and quantity of every magnetically sorted T cell population were checked by analytical flow cytometry. From each sorted fraction, genomic DNA was isolated and quantified by UV absorbance on a Nanodrop 2000c. This entry is derived from a study of shared clonotypes between healthy human individuals (dated by TCRdb to 2018 to 2020). Regarding the research as a whole: The cohort comprised two women and a few men aged 18 to 49 years. To increase sequencing depth and limit assay-specific biases, TCR repertoire library preparation and sequencing were carried out by different laboratories using diverse techniques. The study deeply sequenced blood TCR repertoires of about 5 healthy adults to estimate repertoire size and the extent of clonotype sharing between individuals. Between about 0.9 and 8.9 billion PBMCs per donor were obtained by leukapheresis. For each donor, CD4 naive and CD4 memory were each run on three plates, CD8 naive on two plates, and CD8 memory on one plate.

What the research found in general, with its limitations: Even with the large sequencing depth, rarefaction of the sorted-subset datasets indicated that sequencing was incomplete. Pairwise subsampling led to the expectation that sequencing depth would affect the degree of clonotype sharing among donors. Compared with non-shared clonotypes, clonotypes shared by all four sorted-subset donors had higher generation probabilities. The genetic and exposure-history diversity represented was limited by the small number of donors. Across a few donors, around 5% of naive CD4, around 3.5% of naive CD8, 2.3% of memory CD4, and under 0.45% of memory CD8 clonotypes were shared. Sampling was limited to blood, and TCR repertoires in tissue likely differ from TCR repertoires in blood. Naive subsets generally had larger estimated clonotype richness than memory subsets did.

The V gene is TRBV28 and the J gene is TRBJ1-5, and 7 bases in between align with TRBD1. Sequenced sample: naive CD8+ T cells sorted from blood. The cell subset or site label of this sample denotes: CD45RA+CCR7+. The sequence came from a young man in good health. The DNA is as follows: TGTGCCAGCAGTCCGGACAGGTTAGATAGCAATCAGCCCCAGCATTTT. It translates to CASSPDRLDSNQPQHF.